A single sample is the source of the 17 T cell receptor beta chains below, sequenced in a study of cytomegalovirus exposure and HLA in healthy donors. Assay used: immunoSEQ multiplex PCR; TCRdb lists only in-frame clones, some missing. The sample includes 200,000 to 250,000 clones, less than 90% of them seen just once. Sequenced sample: PBMCs. All receptors come from a woman aged 18 to 35 in good health and CMV-seronegative.

The chain carries TRBV5-1 and TRBJ2-7; 8 bases agree with TRBD1. The ends lost 4 bases at V and 4 bases at J; junction bases unmatched: 13. This CDR3 region has 16 residues. The germline V gene has CDR1 SGHRS and CDR2 YFSETQ. DNA for the CDR3: TGCGCCAGCAGCCGACAGGGGTGGGCCGAGAGTTACGAGCAGTACTTC. This encodes CASSRQGWAESYEQYF. Full variable domain (missing parts from reference TRBV5-1 and TRBJ2-7): KAGVTQTPRYLIKTRGQQVTLSCSPISGHRSVSWYQQTPGQGLQFLFEYFSETQRNKGNFPGRFSGRQFSNSRSEMNVSTLELGDSALYLCASSRQGWAESYEQYFGPGTRLTVT.

This chain uses TRBV29-1 with TRBJ2-1, with 12 nucleotides matching TRBD2. CDR3 length: 15 amino acids. V dropped 6 bases and J dropped 7; count of bases not matched to a gene: 10. Germline CDR1 is SQVTM and CDR2 is ANQGSEA. CDR3 loop: CSVVGLAGYSNEQFF. The CDR3 bases are TGCAGCGTCGTCGGACTAGCGGGATATTCAAATGAGCAGTTCTTC.

This clone was counted only a few times. The chain links TRBV6-6 to TRBJ1-4; D gene ambiguous. V was pared by 7 bases and J by 0 bases, with 6 bases between. This CDR3 spans 13 amino acids. Looked up from germline, CDR1 is MNHNY and CDR2 is SVGAGI (reference sequence). CDR3 in amino acids: CASTGPTNEKLFF. CDR3 DNA: TGTGCCAGCACGGGCCCAACTAATGAAAAACTGTTTTTT.

The gene calls are TRBV9 and TRBJ2-1, with 13 bases fitting TRBD2. V lost 0 bases to trimming and J lost 7 bases; unmatched junction nucleotides: 4. The CDR3 totals 16 residues. In germline, CDR1 is SGDLS, CDR2 YYNGEE. The CDR3 DNA follows: TGTGCCAGCAGCGTAGAAGGACTAGCGGGAGTAAATGAGCAGTTCTTC. It specifies CASSVEGLAGVNEQFF. The variable domain in full, completed from reference TRBV9 and TRBJ2-1, reads DSGVTQTPKHLITATGQRVTLRCSPRSGDLSVYWYQQSLDQGLQFLIQYYNGEERAKGNILERFSAQQFPDLHSELNLSSLELGDSALYFCASSVEGLAGVNEQFFGPGTRLTVL.

This clone was seen once. The genes are TRBV7-9 and TRBJ1-5, with TRBD1 matching 8 bases. The CDR3 spans 15 residues. J was trimmed by 2 bases and V by 5 bases; bases with no gene match: 5. Germline V gives CDR1 SEHNR, CDR2 FQNEAQ (reference sequence). The CDR3 loop reads CASSTGQGGNQPQHF. The CDR3 DNA is TGTGCCAGCAGCACAGGACAGGGCGGCAATCAGCCCCAGCATTTT.

CDR3 nucleotides: TGTGCCAGCAGTGAATACGGGAATAATTCACCCCTCCACTTT. As protein: CASSEYGNNSPLHF. The V gene is TRBV25-1, the J gene TRBJ1-6; D gene uncertain. V shed 0 bases and J shed 5 bases, with 5 bases lying between them. Germline assignment: CDR1 MGHDK and CDR2 SYGVNS. The CDR3 spans 14 residues.

This clone was seen only once. V is TRBV5-1 and J is TRBJ2-1; tentatively, D is TRBD1 (5 bases). V lost 0 bases and J 5 bases, leaving 18 bases between the germline ends. Germline loops: CDR1 SGHRS, CDR2 YFSETQ. There are 17 residues in the CDR3. The CDR3 bases are TGCGCCAGCAGCTTGGGAGCGACAGCGAGAGCCCACAATGAGCAGTTCTTC. It translates to CASSLGATARAHNEQFF.

This clone is a singleton in its sample. The chain couples TRBV29-1 to TRBJ1-1; tentatively, D is TRBD1 (6 bases). The CDR3 is made up of 12 amino acids. Germline lookup yields CDR1 SQVTM and CDR2 ANQGSEA. V was cut by 7 bases and J by 0 bases, with 9 bases left in between. This CDR3 is CSGGDMNTEAFF. DNA for the CDR3: TGCAGCGGAGGGGACATGAACACTGAAGCTTTCTTT.

CDR3 region: CASSPGTSGTQWGTQYF. The CDR3 DNA reads TGTGCCAGCAGCCCCGGGACTAGCGGGACTCAATGGGGGACCCAGTACTTC. V gene TRBV9 combines with J gene TRBJ2-5; 13 positions agree with TRBD2. Looked up from germline, CDR1 is SGDLS and CDR2 is YYNGEE. The CDR3 totals 17 residues. V dropped 4 bases and J dropped 7; count of bases not matched to a gene: 13.

V gene TRBV5-4 combines with J gene TRBJ1-2; a possible D gene is TRBD1 (5 bases). Germline CDR1 reads SGHNT; CDR2 reads YYREEE (reference sequence). V was cut by 4 bases and J by 2 bases, with 15 bases left in between. The CDR3 consists of 15 residues. DNA of the CDR3: TGTGCCAGCAGCATACCAGAACAGGAGAACTATGGCTACACCTTC. Its translation: CASSIPEQENYGYTF.

The chain links TRBV10-3 to TRBJ2-5; 9 bases are a match to TRBD2. Trimming at V came to 2 bases and at J to 9 bases, leaving 4 bases not matched to a gene. Germline CDR1 reads ENHRY; CDR2 reads SYGVKD. The CDR3 consists of 13 residues. The CDR3 loop is CAISEGGGGAQYF. The CDR3 nucleotides read TGTGCCATCAGTGAGGGCGGCGGGGGGGCCCAGTACTTC.

The rearrangement links TRBV15 to TRBJ1-4, with a weak D call TRBD1 (6 bases). Trimming shortened V by 3 bases and J by 5 bases, and 31 bases separated the two germline ends. From germline, CDR1 is LNHNV and CDR2 YYDKDF (reference sequence). The CDR3 contains 21 residues. CDR3 sequence (DNA): TGTGCCACCAGCAGGGGTGTGGCCTTCAGGGGACCGGTGGTGGGGAATGAAAAACTGTTTTTT. As protein: CATSRGVAFRGPVVGNEKLFF.

V and J are TRBV21-1 and TRBJ2-3; whether TRBD2, the table's D call, matches the DNA was not checked. TRBV21-1 is termed a pseudogene. CDR3 length: 16 amino acids. The CDR3 bases are TGTGCCAGCAGCAAAAAGGTAAGCGAGAGCACAGATACGCAGTATTTT. Translated: CASSKKVSESTDTQYF.

In this sample, this clone turned up a few times. V and J are TRBV6-1 and TRBJ2-2, with D perhaps given as TRBD1 or TRBD2 (5 bases each). CDR3 size: 15 residues. Germline CDR1 is MNHNS and CDR2 is SASEGT. The germline V and J ends were trimmed by 7 bases and 5 bases, with 17 bases remaining between them. The CDR3 loop is CASTPRDAGTGELFF. In DNA, the CDR3 is TGTGCCAGCACCCCCCGGGACGCAGGTACCGGGGAGCTGTTTTTT.

The chain combines TRBV6-5 with TRBJ2-2; 7 bases fit TRBD1. The germline V gene encodes CDR1 MNHEY and CDR2 SVGAGI. V was clipped by 2 bases and J by 0 bases; unmatched bases: 3. The CDR3 is 16 amino acids. The DNA for the CDR3 is TGTGCCAGCAGTTACGGTACAGGGGCGAACACCGGGGAGCTGTTTTTT. Its translation is CASSYGTGANTGELFF.

The chain is built from TRBV7-8 and TRBJ1-1; D is unclear. V dropped 1 base and J dropped 1 base, with 10 bases sitting between them. This CDR3 comprises 15 residues. Germline CDR1 and CDR2: SGHVS and FQNEAQ. Here the CDR3 reads CASSLGPNQNTEAFF. In nucleotides, the CDR3 is TGTGCCAGCAGCTTAGGCCCGAACCAGAACACTGAAGCTTTCTTT. Full variable domain (rest looked up from reference TRBV7-8 and TRBJ1-1): GAGVSQSPRYKVAKRGQDVALRCDPISGHVSLFWYQQALGQGPEFLTYFQNEAQLDKSGLPSDRFFAERPEGSVSTLKIQRTQQEDSAVYLCASSLGPNQNTEAFFGQGTRLTVV.

This clone was detected only a few times. V gene TRBV21-1 combines with J gene TRBJ2-7. TRBV21-1 counts as a pseudogene. CDR3 length: 15 residues. CDR3 in DNA: TGTGCCAGCAGCAAAGCGGGGGACCGAACCTACGAGCAGTACTTC. It specifies CASSKAGDRTYEQYF.